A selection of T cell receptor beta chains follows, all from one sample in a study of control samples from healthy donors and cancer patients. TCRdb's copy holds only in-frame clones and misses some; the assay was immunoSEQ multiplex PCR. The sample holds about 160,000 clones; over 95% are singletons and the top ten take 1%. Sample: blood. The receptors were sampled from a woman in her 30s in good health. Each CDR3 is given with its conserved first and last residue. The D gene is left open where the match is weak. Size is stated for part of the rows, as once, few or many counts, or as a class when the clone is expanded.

CDR3nt: TGTGCCACCAGTGACAGGAACTATGGCTACACCTTC
CDR3aa: CATSDRNYGYTF
j_gene: TRBJ1-2
abundance: once
d_gene: -
v_gene: TRBV24-1

CDR3nt: TGTGCCAGTAGTATGGGAGCGGGGGCCCCCTACAATGAGCAGTTCTTC
CDR3aa: CASSMGAGAPYNEQFF
j_gene: TRBJ2-1
abundance: -
d_gene: TRBD2
v_gene: TRBV19

CDR3nt: TGTGCCAGCACGACTAGCGGGGGCTACGAGCAGTACTTC
CDR3aa: CASTTSGGYEQYF
j_gene: TRBJ2-7
abundance: -
d_gene: TRBD2
v_gene: TRBV12-3/TRBV12-4

CDR3nt: TGCGCCAGCAGCCAAGAGCGGGGTTGGAAGTACTTC
CDR3aa: CASSQERGWKYF
j_gene: TRBJ2-7
abundance: -
d_gene: -
v_gene: TRBV4-1

CDR3nt: TGCGCCAGCAGCCAAGATGGTAACAGAGCCTACGAGCAGTACTTC
CDR3aa: CASSQDGNRAYEQYF
j_gene: TRBJ2-7
abundance: -
d_gene: -
v_gene: TRBV4-1

CDR3nt: TGCGCCAGCAGCTTTGAAGTGAACACTGAAGCTTTCTTT
CDR3aa: CASSFEVNTEAFF
j_gene: TRBJ1-1
abundance: once
d_gene: -
v_gene: TRBV5-1

CDR3nt: TGTGCCTGGACCCAGGGTAGCGGGCGCCGGAACTACGAGCAGTACTTC
CDR3aa: CAWTQGSGRRNYEQYF
j_gene: TRBJ2-7
abundance: -
d_gene: TRBD2
v_gene: TRBV30

CDR3nt: TGTGCCACCAGTGATCCGACAGGGGCAGGGGAGACCCAGTACTTC
CDR3aa: CATSDPTGAGETQYF
j_gene: TRBJ2-5
abundance: -
d_gene: TRBD1
v_gene: TRBV24-1

CDR3nt: TGTGCCAGCAGCCACCGGGACCTCTTAGGGGGCTACACCTTC
CDR3aa: CASSHRDLLGGYTF
j_gene: TRBJ1-2
abundance: once
d_gene: -
v_gene: TRBV3-1/TRBV3-2

CDR3nt: TGTGCCAGCAGTGAAAAGTCAGTCCAAGAGACCCAGTACTTC
CDR3aa: CASSEKSVQETQYF
j_gene: TRBJ2-5
abundance: once
d_gene: -
v_gene: TRBV2

CDR3nt: TGTGCCAGCAGCTTGAAACCGGACGGGTATGGCTACACCTTC
CDR3aa: CASSLKPDGYGYTF
j_gene: TRBJ1-2
abundance: -
d_gene: -
v_gene: TRBV7-6

CDR3nt: TGTGCCAGCATAGAAACGGGACGGATCAACTATGGCTACACCTTC
CDR3aa: CASIETGRINYGYTF
j_gene: TRBJ1-2
abundance: once
d_gene: -
v_gene: TRBV6-5

CDR3nt: TGTGCCAGCAGCTATTCGGGACTAGCGGGGGTCTACAATGAGCAGTTCTTC
CDR3aa: CASSYSGLAGVYNEQFF
j_gene: TRBJ2-1
abundance: -
d_gene: TRBD2
v_gene: TRBV2

CDR3nt: TGTGCCAGCAGCTATAGGACAGGGTCCTTCTCTGAAGCTTTCTTT
CDR3aa: CASSYRTGSFSEAFF
j_gene: TRBJ1-1
abundance: -
d_gene: TRBD1
v_gene: TRBV7-9

CDR3nt: TGTGCCAGCAGCTTAACCGCTAACTATGGCTACACCTTC
CDR3aa: CASSLTANYGYTF
j_gene: TRBJ1-2
abundance: -
d_gene: -
v_gene: TRBV7-9

CDR3nt: TGTGCCAGCAGTTACCGAGGGGCAACTAATGAAAAACTGTTTTTT
CDR3aa: CASSYRGATNEKLFF
j_gene: TRBJ1-4
abundance: -
d_gene: -
v_gene: TRBV6-6

CDR3nt: TGTGCCAGCAGCCCGACAGGGGGGGGCGGTCAGCCCCAGCATTTT
CDR3aa: CASSPTGGGGQPQHF
j_gene: TRBJ1-5
abundance: -
d_gene: TRBD1
v_gene: TRBV3-1/TRBV3-2

CDR3nt: TGTGCCAGTAGGACCGGGGTGGATAGCAATCAGCCCCAGCATTTT
CDR3aa: CASRTGVDSNQPQHF
j_gene: TRBJ1-5
abundance: -
d_gene: -
v_gene: TRBV19

CDR3nt: TGTGCCACCTACAGGGTCCCCAATGAGCAGTTCTTC
CDR3aa: CATYRVPNEQFF
j_gene: TRBJ2-1
abundance: -
d_gene: -
v_gene: TRBV19

CDR3nt: TGTGCCTGGAGTGTATACGGGGGTTCTGGAAACACCATATATTTT
CDR3aa: CAWSVYGGSGNTIYF
j_gene: TRBJ1-3
abundance: -
d_gene: -
v_gene: TRBV30

CDR3nt: TGCAGCGTTGCAACCGTGGGCAGCCGGTGGGGTACGCAGTATTTT
CDR3aa: CSVATVGSRWGTQYF
j_gene: TRBJ2-3
abundance: -
d_gene: -
v_gene: TRBV29-1

CDR3nt: TGTGCCAGCAGCAATGCGCCTTCTTACAATGAGCAGTTCTTC
CDR3aa: CASSNAPSYNEQFF
j_gene: TRBJ2-1
abundance: -
d_gene: -
v_gene: TRBV11-3

CDR3nt: TGCCGCGAGAAGGGGGGGGTGGGCTATGGCTACACCTTC
CDR3aa: CREKGGVGYGYTF
j_gene: TRBJ1-2
abundance: -
d_gene: -
v_gene: TRBV29-1

CDR3nt: TGTGCCAGCACTCAAATACGGGGGGGCAAGCTGTTTTTT
CDR3aa: CASTQIRGGKLFF
j_gene: TRBJ2-2
abundance: once
d_gene: TRBD2
v_gene: TRBV9

CDR3nt: TGTGCCAGCTCCGTGACAGCCGGGCAGCCCCAGCATTTT
CDR3aa: CASSVTAGQPQHF
j_gene: TRBJ1-5
abundance: -
d_gene: -
v_gene: TRBV19

CDR3nt: TGTGCCAGCAGCTGGACCGCGACTAGTGCTGATACGCAGTATTTT
CDR3aa: CASSWTATSADTQYF
j_gene: TRBJ2-3
abundance: -
d_gene: -
v_gene: TRBV5-6

CDR3nt: TGTGCCATCAGTGAGGCAGGGGGCTTGGCCGGGGCCAACGTCCTGACTTTC
CDR3aa: CAISEAGGLAGANVLTF
j_gene: TRBJ2-6
abundance: -
d_gene: TRBD1
v_gene: TRBV10-3

CDR3nt: TGTGCCAGCACTCTTTTGACAGTACTGAACACTGAAGCTTTCTTT
CDR3aa: CASTLLTVLNTEAFF
j_gene: TRBJ1-1
abundance: -
d_gene: -
v_gene: TRBV6-5

CDR3nt: TGTGCCAGCAGCCAAGGGAAGAACATAGGCTTT
CDR3aa: CASSQGKNIGF
j_gene: TRBJ1-4
abundance: -
d_gene: -
v_gene: TRBV3-1/TRBV3-2

CDR3nt: TGTGCCACCAGCAGAGATTATCCAGATACGCAGTATTTT
CDR3aa: CATSRDYPDTQYF
j_gene: TRBJ2-3
abundance: -
d_gene: -
v_gene: TRBV15

CDR3nt: TGTGCCAGCAGCTTAGAACTCGCGAACACCGGGGAGCTGTTTTTT
CDR3aa: CASSLELANTGELFF
j_gene: TRBJ2-2
abundance: -
d_gene: -
v_gene: TRBV7-6

CDR3nt: TGTGCCAGCAGCGTAGGGGGGACGGGTAGCTCCTACGAGCAGTACTTC
CDR3aa: CASSVGGTGSSYEQYF
j_gene: TRBJ2-7
abundance: -
d_gene: -
v_gene: TRBV9

CDR3nt: TGTGCCAGCACCTTGTCGTCGACGGGGGTCACTGAAGCTTTCTTT
CDR3aa: CASTLSSTGVTEAFF
j_gene: TRBJ1-1
abundance: -
d_gene: -
v_gene: TRBV18

CDR3nt: TGTGCCAGCAGTTTTCGAAGCTCCAAAAGGAATTCACCCCTCCACTTT
CDR3aa: CASSFRSSKRNSPLHF
j_gene: TRBJ1-6
abundance: once
d_gene: -
v_gene: TRBV28

CDR3nt: TGTGCCAGCAGCCAGGGGGCGGTCACTGAAGCTTTCTTT
CDR3aa: CASSQGAVTEAFF
j_gene: TRBJ1-1
abundance: -
d_gene: TRBD1
v_gene: TRBV6-5

CDR3nt: TGTGCCTGGAGTGTAGTAGAGACCCAGTACTTC
CDR3aa: CAWSVVETQYF
j_gene: TRBJ2-5
abundance: once
d_gene: -
v_gene: TRBV30

CDR3nt: TGTGCCAGCAGCTTGAGCGGGGGGAGCTACGAGCAGTACTTC
CDR3aa: CASSLSGGSYEQYF
j_gene: TRBJ2-7
abundance: -
d_gene: TRBD2
v_gene: TRBV7-9

CDR3nt: TGTGCCAGCAGCCCGGGACAGGGGAGAATCCAAGAGACCCAGTACTTC
CDR3aa: CASSPGQGRIQETQYF
j_gene: TRBJ2-5
abundance: -
d_gene: TRBD1
v_gene: TRBV11-2

CDR3nt: TGCGCCAGCAGCTTGACTAGCGGGAGTGTGTATGGTGAGCAGTTCTTC
CDR3aa: CASSLTSGSVYGEQFF
j_gene: TRBJ2-1
abundance: -
d_gene: TRBD2
v_gene: TRBV5-1

CDR3nt: TGTGCCAGCAGTTCACAGGGGGCAAGAAACAATGAGCAGTTCTTC
CDR3aa: CASSSQGARNNEQFF
j_gene: TRBJ2-1
abundance: -
d_gene: TRBD1
v_gene: TRBV7-6

CDR3nt: TGTGCCAGTAGTATTCTGCCGGGGACAGGGGGGGGCACCGGGGAGCTGTTTTTT
CDR3aa: CASSILPGTGGGTGELFF
j_gene: TRBJ2-2
abundance: -
d_gene: TRBD1
v_gene: TRBV19

CDR3nt: TGTGCCAGCAGCCTCTCCCCCCGACAGGGTCGTTATGGCTACACCTTC
CDR3aa: CASSLSPRQGRYGYTF
j_gene: TRBJ1-2
abundance: -
d_gene: TRBD1
v_gene: TRBV7-9

CDR3nt: TGTGCCACCAGCACCGGAACGAAGAACACAGATACGCAGTATTTT
CDR3aa: CATSTGTKNTDTQYF
j_gene: TRBJ2-3
abundance: few
d_gene: -
v_gene: TRBV15

CDR3nt: TGTGCCAGCAGTATTGGACACCCCTCTGGAAACACCATATATTTT
CDR3aa: CASSIGHPSGNTIYF
j_gene: TRBJ1-3
abundance: -
d_gene: -
v_gene: TRBV11-1

CDR3nt: TGTGCCATCAGTGAATCACAGGGCCTAAGCACAGATACGCAGTATTTT
CDR3aa: CAISESQGLSTDTQYF
j_gene: TRBJ2-3
abundance: -
d_gene: -
v_gene: TRBV10-3

CDR3nt: TGTGCCAGCAGTTATCGACAGGGTTATAATGAAAAACTGTTTTTT
CDR3aa: CASSYRQGYNEKLFF
j_gene: TRBJ1-4
abundance: -
d_gene: TRBD1
v_gene: TRBV6-6

CDR3nt: TGTGCCAGCAGTGAAGGAAGTAATTCACCCCTCCACTTT
CDR3aa: CASSEGSNSPLHF
j_gene: TRBJ1-6
abundance: -
d_gene: -
v_gene: TRBV6-1

CDR3nt: TGTGCCAGCAGCGGGTACGGGGGCAGAGGTGTGGACACTGAAGCTTTCTTT
CDR3aa: CASSGYGGRGVDTEAFF
j_gene: TRBJ1-1
abundance: -
d_gene: -
v_gene: TRBV9

CDR3nt: TGTGCCAGCAGCGACAGTGGGAACGTTGGCTTTACCTTC
CDR3aa: CASSDSGNVGFTF
j_gene: TRBJ1-2
abundance: -
d_gene: -
v_gene: TRBV6-5

CDR3nt: TGCGCCAGTGGACAGGCGTACAATGAGCAGTTCTTC
CDR3aa: CASGQAYNEQFF
j_gene: TRBJ2-1
abundance: -
d_gene: TRBD1
v_gene: TRBV5-1

CDR3nt: TGTGCCAGCAACGAAGAGGGCTCCTACAATGAGCAGTTCTTC
CDR3aa: CASNEEGSYNEQFF
j_gene: TRBJ2-1
abundance: -
d_gene: -
v_gene: TRBV9

CDR3nt: TGTGCCAGCAGCCAAGACCAGGGGGCCGGGGAGCTGTTTTTT
CDR3aa: CASSQDQGAGELFF
j_gene: TRBJ2-2
abundance: -
d_gene: TRBD1
v_gene: TRBV4-2

CDR3nt: TGTGCCAGCAGCTTGGGAACAGCGGGGGAGTCGCAGTTCTTC
CDR3aa: CASSLGTAGESQFF
j_gene: TRBJ2-1
abundance: -
d_gene: TRBD2
v_gene: TRBV7-9

CDR3nt: TGTGCCAGCAGCTTACTCAGTGCCAGTAACTACGAGCAGTACTTC
CDR3aa: CASSLLSASNYEQYF
j_gene: TRBJ2-7
abundance: -
d_gene: -
v_gene: TRBV11-2

CDR3nt: TGTGCCAGCAGCTCCGACGGGACCTACGAGCAGTACTTC
CDR3aa: CASSSDGTYEQYF
j_gene: TRBJ2-7
abundance: -
d_gene: -
v_gene: TRBV28

CDR3nt: TGTGCCACTGTAGGGGATGTGGACAATCAGCCCCAGCATTTT
CDR3aa: CATVGDVDNQPQHF
j_gene: TRBJ1-5
abundance: -
d_gene: -
v_gene: TRBV10-3

CDR3nt: TGCGCCAGCAGCCAAGTAGTGAGCGGGGGGGCATACCCCTACAATGAGCAGTTCTTC
CDR3aa: CASSQVVSGGAYPYNEQFF
j_gene: TRBJ2-1
abundance: once
d_gene: TRBD2
v_gene: TRBV4-1

CDR3nt: TGTGCCAGCAGTTCGGGCCCCTCCTACGAGCAGTACTTC
CDR3aa: CASSSGPSYEQYF
j_gene: TRBJ2-7
abundance: -
d_gene: -
v_gene: TRBV6-2/TRBV6-3